A single sample is the source of the 22 T cell receptor beta chains below, sequenced in a study of low-dose radiotherapy and immunotherapy resistance in tumors. Sample time point: after trial treatment. Specified treatment: LDRT plus nivolumab, ipilimumab, low-dose cyclophosphamide and aspirin (RACIN trial). Priming of first-strand cDNA relied on TRAV- and TRBV-specific primers (covering alpha and beta chains). Amplification, which lasted 20 PCR cycles, used a constant-region primer and V-primer adapter to amplify TCRs. Via MiXCR, TCRdb re-called the reads, giving one row per CDR3 protein. The data hold approximately 42,000 distinct CDR3 sequences, with approximately 26% observed a single time. Sequencing was performed on PBMCs, taken after low-dose radiotherapy plus immunotherapy. The receptors shown here come from a male donor with prostate cancer.

This clonotype was observed at least ten times. The chain joins TRBV28 to TRBJ2-6; D gene ambiguous. The CDR3 runs to 15 residues. Germline CDR1 MDHEN, CDR2 SYDVKM. Trimming removed 4 bases at V and 2 bases at J, with 9 bases between. CDR3 sequence: CASSSQATGANVLTF. CDR3 DNA: TGTGCCAGCAGTTCTCAGGCAACTGGGGCCAACGTCCTGACTTTC.

The V and J genes are TRBV11-3 and TRBJ2-1, with 9 bases aligning to TRBD1. Germline CDR1 is SGHNT and CDR2 is YENEEA. The trim removed 5 bases at V and 7 bases at J, leaving 9 bases unmatched. This CDR3 spans 15 amino acids. CDR3: CASSEFGQGSNEQFF. DNA for the CDR3: TGTGCCAGCAGCGAATTCGGACAGGGGAGTAATGAGCAGTTCTTC.

For this clonotype: A far larger clone is just one base off, so this is likely a read error. The V gene is TRBV5-6, the J gene TRBJ2-1, with 7 nucleotides matching TRBD1. Germline CDR1 and CDR2: SGHDT and YYEEEE. This CDR3 is built from 14 residues. The J segment lost 10 bases and the V segment lost 0 bases, leaving 7 bases of the junction unmatched. DNA for the CDR3: TGTGCCAGCAGCTTGGACAGGGGTACCTACGAGCAGTTCTTC. As protein: CASSLDRGTYEQFF. The full variable domain, with the rest looked up from reference TRBV5-6 and TRBJ2-1, is DAGVTQSPTHLIKTRGQQVTLRCSPKSGHDTVSWYQQALGQGPQFIFQYYEEEERQRGNFPDRFSGHQFPNYSSELNVNALLLGDSALYLCASSLDRGTYEQFFGPGTRLTVL.

This clonotype has at least ten counts. The V gene is TRBV7-9, the J gene TRBJ2-7; D is unresolved. Trimming took off 0 bases at V and 7 bases at J, with 10 bases between the two ends. The CDR3 has 13 amino acids. Looked up from germline, CDR1 is SEHNR and CDR2 is FQNEAQ (reference sequence). The CDR3 DNA sequence: TGTGCCAGCAGCTTAGCGACCGCCCGTGAGCAGTACTTC. This encodes CASSLATAREQYF.

In this sample, this clonotype turned up many times. This chain joins TRBV5-1 and TRBJ2-1; TRBD2 agrees at 10 bases. Germline trimming cut 3 bases from V and 6 bases from J; bases unmatched to any gene: 6. Germline lookup yields CDR1 SGHRS and CDR2 YFSETQ. This CDR3 region has 15 residues. The CDR3 DNA follows: TGCGCCAGCAGCTCCCTAGCGGGAGCGGGCAATGAGCAGTTCTTC. Protein: CASSSLAGAGNEQFF.

In this sample, this clonotype turned up many times. Written as DNA, the CDR3 is TGCAGCGTTGTTCCGACTGGAGGTTTAGGGCAGTACTTC. Translation gives CSVVPTGGLGQYF. The chain employs TRBV29-1 and TRBJ2-7; TRBD2 is a possible D gene (5 bases). This CDR3 spans 13 amino acids. With 4 bases removed from V and 9 bases from J, the gap between germline ends came to 19 bases. The germline V gene encodes CDR1 SQVTM and CDR2 ANQGSEA.

To note about this clonotype: A far larger clone differs by one base, so this is likely a read error. The genes are TRBV5-8 and TRBJ2-1; 8 bases agree with TRBD1. The CDR3 runs to 14 residues. Germline V gene sequence: CDR1 SGHTS, CDR2 YDEGEE. After removal of 3 bases from V and 10 bases from J, the junction contained 9 bases not matched to a gene. CDR3 amino acids: CASSSAVQGGEQFF. CDR3 coding DNA: TGTGCCAGCAGCTCCGCCGTACAGGGGGGCGAGCAGTTCTTC.

This clonotype was observed many times. This sequence joins TRBV6-5 and TRBJ1-4, with no clear D. The V end lost 0 bases, the J end lost 8 bases, and 10 bases lay between the germline ends. From germline, CDR1 is MNHEY and CDR2 SVGAGI. The CDR3 contains 14 residues. CDR3 sequence (DNA): TGTGCCAGCAGTTACTCGAGAGGGTACGAAAAACTGTTTTTT. It yields the protein CASSYSRGYEKLFF.

This clonotype was observed at least ten times. The genes are TRBV6-2 or TRBV6-3 and TRBJ1-1, with D hard to call. In germline, CDR1 is MNHEY, CDR2 SVGEGT. The CDR3 runs 12 residues. Trimming left V 2 bases short and J 6 bases short, with 7 bases between. The CDR3 DNA follows: TGTGCCAGCAGTTACGAAGGCGCTGAAGCTTTCTTT. Protein: CASSYEGAEAFF.

J is TRBJ2-7 and V is TRBV18; 7 nucleotides align to TRBD1. The germline gives CDR1 KGHSH, CDR2 LQKENI. The CDR3 runs to 15 residues. Trimming cost V 2 bases and J 2 bases; bases outside gene matches: 6. This CDR3 is CASSPEADRAYEQYF. The DNA of the CDR3 is TGTGCCAGCTCACCAGAGGCCGACAGGGCCTACGAGCAGTACTTC.

This clonotype was counted many times. The chain employs TRBV27 and TRBJ1-5; TRBD1 matches 7 bases. This CDR3 is 14 amino acids long. Germline CDR1 and CDR2: MNHEY and SMNVEV (reference sequence). V lost 7 bases, J lost 5 bases, and 8 bases stayed unmatched. DNA of the CDR3: TGTGCCAGCATCCCTTTACAGGGGTATCAGCCCCAGCATTTT. Its translation is CASIPLQGYQPQHF.

The chain uses TRBV5-1 and TRBJ1-1; 8 bases match TRBD1. Losses at the gene ends were 2 bases for V and 8 bases for J; bases not matched to a gene: 11. The CDR3 consists of 15 residues. Germline values: CDR1 SGHRS, CDR2 YFSETQ. The CDR3 nucleotides read TGCGCCAGCAGCTTCCCCATTTCGACAGGGGCGGAAGCTTTCTTT. This gives the protein CASSFPISTGAEAFF.

This chain uses TRBV5-1 with TRBJ2-4, with unresolved D. The V gene's germline CDR1 is SGHRS and CDR2 YFSETQ. The CDR3 is 12 amino acids. V was trimmed by 4 bases and J by 3 bases, leaving 5 bases between them. CDR3 residues: CASSDLKNIQYF. In DNA form, the CDR3 reads TGCGCCAGCAGCGATCTCAAAAACATTCAGTACTTC.

This clonotype was recorded many times. The rearrangement joins TRBV29-1 to TRBJ2-5, with D unresolved. CDR1 is SQVTM, CDR2 ANQGSEA, per germline. V dropped 3 bases and J dropped 1 base, with 9 bases sitting between them. The CDR3 has 13 residues. The CDR3 sequence: CSVDDSIQETQYF. The CDR3 nucleotides are TGCAGCGTTGACGACTCCATCCAAGAGACCCAGTACTTC.

This clonotype occurred many times. V is TRBV14 and J is TRBJ2-1; the D gene could be TRBD1 or TRBD2 (5 bases each). The CDR3 consists of 13 residues. Trimming took off 1 base at V and 8 bases at J, with 9 bases between the two ends. Germline V gives CDR1 SGHDN, CDR2 FVKESK. The CDR3 sequence: CASSQVRDHEQFF. The CDR3 nucleotides are TGTGCCAGCAGCCAAGTCAGGGACCATGAGCAGTTCTTC. The full variable domain, with the rest looked up from reference TRBV14 and TRBJ2-1, is EAGVTQFPSHSVIEKGQTVTLRCDPISGHDNLYWYRRVMGKEIKFLLHFVKESKQDESGMPNNRFLAERTGGTYSTLKVQPAELEDSGVYFCASSQVRDHEQFFGPGTRLTVL.

This clonotype was seen repeatedly, ten times or more. The V gene is TRBV7-9, the J gene TRBJ1-1, with a possible D match to TRBD1 (5 bases). The germline V gene has CDR1 SEHNR and CDR2 FQNEAQ (reference sequence). CDR3 length equals 11 residues. Trimming took off 7 bases at V and 5 bases at J, with 8 bases between the two ends. The CDR3 nucleotides are TGTGCCAGCATCGGGGGGACTGAAGCTTTCTTT. Its protein is CASIGGTEAFF.

This clonotype was seen at least ten times. The chain couples TRBV5-1 to TRBJ2-3; 9 bases agree with TRBD1. Per the germline V gene, CDR1 is SGHRS and CDR2 is YFSETQ. CDR3 length: 16 residues. The trim removed 0 bases at V and 5 bases at J, leaving 7 bases unmatched. This chain's CDR3 is CASSLGALDRGDTQYF. As DNA, the CDR3 is TGCGCCAGCAGCTTGGGTGCATTGGACAGGGGAGATACGCAGTATTTT.

This clonotype is labeled as medium-sized. The chain links TRBV27 to TRBJ2-3, with 11 bases lining up with TRBD1. Germline CDR1 reads MNHEY; CDR2 reads SMNVEV (reference sequence). With 2 bases clipped from V and 4 bases from J, the junction kept 5 bases outside the gene matches. This CDR3 contains 16 residues. This chain's CDR3 is CASSLVGTGGADTQYF. The CDR3 DNA reads as TGTGCCAGCAGTTTAGTAGGGACAGGGGGAGCAGATACGCAGTATTTT.

This clonotype was seen many times. The genes are TRBV3-1 and TRBJ2-1; 8 positions agree with TRBD1. CDR1 and CDR2 (germline): LGHDT, YNNKEL (reference sequence). The V gene end was trimmed by 4 bases and the J gene end by 5 bases; junction bases not matched to a gene: 4. The CDR3 runs 14 residues. CDR3 protein: CASSRRTGNNEQFF. The DNA for the CDR3 is TGTGCCAGCAGCCGCCGGACAGGGAACAATGAGCAGTTCTTC.

This clonotype was observed many times. V usage is TRBV18 and J usage is TRBJ2-7; 8 nucleotides match TRBD2. The V gene's germline CDR1 is KGHSH and CDR2 LQKENI. Trimming cost V 3 bases and J 6 bases; bases outside gene matches: 10. This CDR3 has 15 residues. This CDR3 is CASSPEAGGLVEQYF. The CDR3 coding sequence is TGTGCCAGCTCACCGGAGGCGGGAGGCTTGGTCGAGCAGTACTTC.

This clonotype came up many times. The gene calls are TRBV6-5 and TRBJ2-3; 10 nucleotides match TRBD2. The V gene end was trimmed by 4 bases and the J gene end by 3 bases; junction bases not matched to a gene: 7. CDR1 is MNHEY and CDR2 is SVGAGI in the germline V gene. The CDR3 length is 16 residues. The CDR3 DNA follows: TGTGCCAGCAGTTCGCGGCCAGCGGGAGGGACAGATACGCAGTATTTT. It encodes CASSSRPAGGTDTQYF.

This clonotype was counted at least ten times. The V gene is TRBV20-1, the J gene TRBJ2-3; D not resolved. Germline CDR1 reads DFQATT; CDR2 reads SNEGSKA (reference sequence). Trimming cost V 1 base and J 2 bases, with 7 bases left between them. This CDR3 has 13 amino acids. The CDR3 loop is CSARGGSTDTQYF. The CDR3 DNA reads as TGCAGTGCTAGAGGAGGTTCCACAGATACGCAGTATTTT.